The next 22 T cell receptor beta chains were all read from a single sample in a study of shared clonotypes between healthy human individuals. Repertoires were generated with immunoSEQ multiplex PCR, while TCRdb's copy carries only in-frame clones and drops some. The table shows roughly 500,000 clones, with about 85% occurring only once. Sequencing used PBMCs. Receptors originate from a woman aged 35 to 49 in good health. Some clones in this sample may be carry-over from other donors' samples.

The gene calls are TRBV11-2 and TRBJ2-3; 10 bases agree with TRBD2. There are 14 residues in the CDR3. The germline gives CDR1 SGHAT, CDR2 FQNNGV. With 6 bases clipped from V and 4 bases from J, the junction kept 4 bases outside the gene matches. The CDR3 loop reads CASSTSGNPDTQYF. The DNA for the CDR3 is TGTGCCAGCAGTACTAGCGGGAATCCAGATACGCAGTATTTT.

The rearrangement uses TRBV28 and TRBJ2-1; 12 nucleotides agree with TRBD2. The germline V gene has CDR1 MDHEN and CDR2 SYDVKM. This CDR3 is 16 amino acids long. Unmatched junction bases numbered 2, after V lost 5 bases and J lost 0 bases. The CDR3 DNA reads as TGTGCCAGCAGTGGACTAGCGGGGAGCTCCTACAATGAGCAGTTCTTC. It codes for CASSGLAGSSYNEQFF.

For this clone: Since a far larger clone is one base different, this is likely a read error. The J gene is TRBJ2-7, the V gene TRBV6-5; D not certain. This CDR3 comprises 15 residues. Per the germline V gene, CDR1 is MNHEY and CDR2 is SVGAGI. The CDR3 protein is CASSHSSTASYEQYF. The CDR3 DNA reads as TGTGCCAGCAGTCACTCGAGTACAGCCTCCTACGAGCAGTACTTC.

The CDR3 loop reads CASSFTGDANYGYTF. CDR3 DNA: TGTGCCAGCAGCTTCACAGGAGATGCTAACTATGGCTACACCTTC. V is TRBV7-2 and J is TRBJ1-2; a possible D gene is TRBD1 (5 bases). CDR1 is SGHTA, CDR2 FQGNSA, per germline. With 3 bases removed from V and 0 bases from J, the gap between germline ends came to 11 bases. This CDR3 spans 15 amino acids.

As concerns this clone: A far larger clone is off by one base, so a read error is likely. The chain is built from TRBV25-1 and TRBJ2-3; D is unresolved. The CDR3 totals 13 residues. Germline CDR1 is MGHDK and CDR2 is SYGVNS. Trimming removed 4 bases from V and 4 bases from J, with 9 bases in between. This CDR3 is CASSAVGADTQYF. In DNA, the CDR3 is TGTGCCAGCAGTGCCGTAGGAGCAGATACGCAGTATTTT. Complete variable domain (other parts from reference TRBV25-1 and TRBJ2-3): EADIYQTPRYLVIGTGKKITLECSQTMGHDKMYWYQQDPGMELHLIHYSYGVNSTEKGDLSSESTVSRIRTEHFPLTLESARPSHTSQYLCASSAVGADTQYFGPGTRLTVL.

This chain uses TRBV19 with TRBJ1-5, with D unclear. The germline V and J ends were trimmed by 4 bases and 6 bases, with 7 bases remaining between them. This CDR3 is built from 12 residues. The germline V gene has CDR1 LNHDA and CDR2 SQIVND (reference sequence). The CDR3 sequence is CASSNVGQPQHF. CDR3 DNA sequence: TGTGCCAGTAGTAACGTGGGTCAGCCCCAGCATTTT.

For this clone: A much larger clone lies one base from this, so it may be a read error. This sample includes further DNA sequences coding for the same CDR3. The chain combines TRBV18 with TRBJ2-2; D perhaps matches TRBD2 (5 bases). The CDR3 runs 15 residues. Germline V gene sequence: CDR1 KGHSH, CDR2 LQKENI. For the CDR3, the DNA is TGTGCCAGCTCACCTCCCCCGGGTAACACCGGGGAGCTGTTCTTT. Translated, it gives CASSPPPGNTGELFF. Complete variable domain (other parts from reference TRBV18 and TRBJ2-2): NAGVMQNPRHLVRRRGQEARLRCSPMKGHSHVYWYRQLPEEGLKFMVYLQKENIIDESGMPKERFSAEFPKEGPSILRIQQVVRGDSAAYFCASSPPPGNTGELFFGEGSRLTVL.

This clone has at least ten counts. This CDR3 is also generated by other DNA sequences in the sample. V and J are TRBV5-6 and TRBJ2-7, with 8 bases identical to TRBD1. Germline CDR1 reads SGHDT; CDR2 reads YYEEEE. The CDR3 spans 19 residues. J lost 1 base, V lost 2 bases, and 17 bases had no gene match. The CDR3 here is CASSLAVRTGGLGSYEQYF. The CDR3 DNA sequence: TGTGCCAGCAGCTTAGCGGTGAGAACAGGGGGACTGGGGTCCTACGAGCAGTACTTC.

The chain uses TRBV4-2 and TRBJ2-3; TRBD2 agrees at 10 bases. The CDR3 runs to 17 residues. Germline CDR1 reads LGHNA; CDR2 reads YNFKEQ. Germline trimming cut 0 bases from V and 4 bases from J; bases unmatched to any gene: 7. The CDR3 region is CASSQEAGSGRSDTQYF. The CDR3 DNA reads as TGTGCCAGCAGCCAAGAGGCCGGTAGCGGGAGGTCAGATACGCAGTATTTT.

On this clone: One base separates it from a far larger clone, so it is likely a read error. This CDR3 is also generated by other DNA sequences in the sample. This chain connects TRBV14 to TRBJ2-7, with TRBD2 matching over 7 bases. Looked up from germline, CDR1 is SGHDN and CDR2 is FVKESK. The CDR3 consists of 15 residues. CDR3 protein: CASSRIWEGSYEQYF. The CDR3 DNA reads TGTGCAAGCAGCCGTATCTGGGAGGGTTCCTACGAGCAGTACTTC.

The CDR3 region is CASSESSGYEQYF. For the CDR3, the DNA is TGTGCCAGCAGTGAATCGAGCGGGTACGAGCAGTACTTC. The chain carries TRBV6-1 and TRBJ2-7; D is possibly TRBD2 (6 bases). V lost 2 bases and J lost 4, with 9 bases in between. This CDR3 comprises 13 residues. Germline V CDR1 and CDR2: MNHNS, SASEGT.

The chain employs TRBV19 and TRBJ2-4; no clear D. This CDR3 is 12 amino acids long. The ends were cut back, 3 bases at V and 9 bases at J, with 9 bases in the middle. Looked up from germline, CDR1 is LNHDA and CDR2 is SQIVND (reference sequence). The CDR3 DNA reads TGTGCCAGTAGTATCACTTTCGGCATTCAGTACTTC. Translation: CASSITFGIQYF.

The chain links TRBV7-2 to TRBJ2-7; D remains unclear. The CDR3 extends over 17 amino acids. Trimming shortened V by 1 base and J by 0 bases, and 16 bases separated the two germline ends. Germline V gene sequence: CDR1 SGHTA, CDR2 FQGNSA. As DNA, the CDR3 is TGTGCCAGCAGCTTAGGGGCGAGGACCCGGACCTCCTACGAGCAGTACTTC. It encodes CASSLGARTRTSYEQYF.

Concerning this clone: Other DNA variants within this sample encode the same CDR3. V is TRBV7-2 and J is TRBJ2-5, with D perhaps matching TRBD1 or TRBD2 (6 bases each). From germline, CDR1 is SGHTA and CDR2 FQGNSA. V lost 6 bases and J lost 4, with 15 bases in between. The CDR3 totals 14 residues. CDR3 amino acids: CASSSDRGRETQYF. The CDR3 region has the DNA TGTGCCAGCAGTTCGGACCGGGGGCGAGAGACCCAGTACTTC. Based on the CDR3 plus reference TRBV7-2 and TRBJ2-5, the full variable domain is GAGVSQSPSNKVTEKGKDVELRCDPISGHTALYWYRQSLGQGLEFLIYFQGNSAPDKSGLPSDRFSAERTGGSVSTLTIQRTQQEDSAVYLCASSSDRGRETQYFGPGTRLLVL.

For this clone: A far larger clone is off by one base, so a read error is likely. This chain joins TRBV10-1 and TRBJ1-1, with TRBD1 identical over 10 bases. Germline CDR1 WNHNN, CDR2 SYGVQD (reference sequence). The CDR3 consists of 13 residues. CDR3 in amino acids: CASSGQGDTEASF. The CDR3 DNA follows: TGCGCCAGCAGCGGACAGGGGGACACTGAAGCTTCCTTT.

The chain recombines TRBV10-2 with TRBJ2-5; 7 nucleotides agree with TRBD2. The V segment lost 4 bases and the J segment 5 bases; nucleotides outside the gene matches: 4. Germline lookup yields CDR1 WSHSY and CDR2 SAAADI. CDR3 length equals 13 residues. CDR3 coding DNA: TGCGCCAGCAGTGTGACTAGCTGGGAGACCCAGTACTTC. It translates to CASSVTSWETQYF.

As for this clone: This is likely an artifact of a read error, given a far larger clone one base away. CDR3 nucleotides: TGTGCCAGAAGTGAAGGGGGGCTGAACACCGGGGAGCTGTTTTTT. It is translated as CARSEGGLNTGELFF. The chain joins TRBV6-1 to TRBJ2-2, with D perhaps matching TRBD1 or TRBD2 (6 bases each). Per the germline V gene, CDR1 is MNHNS and CDR2 is SASEGT. CDR3 size: 15 residues.

The chain joins TRBV29-1 to TRBJ2-3; TRBD2 agrees at 7 bases. The length of the CDR3 is 15 residues. Germline CDR1 is SQVTM and CDR2 is ANQGSEA. Unmatched junction bases numbered 15, after V lost 8 bases and J lost 4 bases. CDR3 nucleotide sequence: TGCAGCCCACAGGTTATAGCGGGTGTGGCAGATACGCAGTATTTT. Its translation: CSPQVIAGVADTQYF.

Worth noting for this clone: A single base is all that separates this from a far larger clone, so a read error is likely. This rearrangement joins TRBV2 to TRBJ2-5, with unresolved D. The end of the DNA aligns better with TRBJ2-7, so the J call may be wrong. The CDR3 extends over 12 amino acids. CDR1 and CDR2 from the germline V gene are SNHLY and FYNNEI. CDR3 nucleotide sequence: TGTGCCGGCAGTGGTGGACGTTACGAGCAGTACTTC. Translating it yields CAGSGGRYEQYF.

This chain links TRBV18 with TRBJ2-5, with D maybe TRBD2 (5 bases). This CDR3 spans 14 amino acids. Germline-derived CDR1 and CDR2 are KGHSH and LQKENI. The germline V and J ends were trimmed by 3 bases and 2 bases, with 10 bases remaining between them. The CDR3 nucleotides are TGTGCCAGCTCACCGCGGACTGAACAAGAGACCCAGTACTTC. Protein product: CASSPRTEQETQYF.

This chain connects TRBV28 to TRBJ1-1, with TRBD1 matching 10 bases. Germline CDR1 is MDHEN and CDR2 is SYDVKM. CDR3 length: 16 amino acids. Losses at the gene ends were 5 bases for V and 4 bases for J; bases not matched to a gene: 10. CDR3 sequence reads: CASSGTGEGGITEAFF. Here the CDR3 DNA reads TGTGCCAGCAGTGGGACAGGGGAAGGTGGTATCACTGAAGCTTTCTTT.

J is TRBJ1-1 and V is TRBV5-1; 7 bases align to TRBD1. V lost 4 bases to trimming and J lost 10 bases; unmatched junction nucleotides: 10. Per germline, CDR1 SGHRS and CDR2 YFSETQ. CDR3 size: 13 residues. CDR3 sequence: CASSGGQVEIAFF. The CDR3, as DNA: TGCGCCAGCAGCGGCGGACAGGTCGAGATAGCTTTCTTT.